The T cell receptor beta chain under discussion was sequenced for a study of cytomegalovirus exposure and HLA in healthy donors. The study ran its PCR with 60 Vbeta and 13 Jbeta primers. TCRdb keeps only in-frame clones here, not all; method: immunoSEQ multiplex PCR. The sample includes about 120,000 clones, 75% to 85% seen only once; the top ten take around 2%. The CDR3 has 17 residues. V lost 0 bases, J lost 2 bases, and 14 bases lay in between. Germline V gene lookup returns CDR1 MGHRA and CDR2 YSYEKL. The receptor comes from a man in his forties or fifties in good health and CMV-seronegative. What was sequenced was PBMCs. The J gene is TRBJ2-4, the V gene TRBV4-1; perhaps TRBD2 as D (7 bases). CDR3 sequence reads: CASSQEVRGGSKNIQYF. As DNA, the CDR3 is TGCGCCAGCAGCCAAGAGGTCAGGGGAGGGTCCAAAAACATTCAGTACTTC.